The subject of this entry is one T cell receptor (beta chain). Its antigen is not identified. Researchers took blood at baseline, on cycle 4 day 1, and on cycle 7 day 1. The data were obtained in a study of OX40 agonist ivuxolimab in advanced cancers. CDR3 length: 13 residues. Germline V gene lookup returns CDR1 LGHNT and CDR2 FRNRAP. V gave up 1 base and J gave up 2 bases, with 4 bases separating them. Profiled with immunoSEQ multiplex PCR; TCRdb holds only in-frame clones, not every one. The sample has more than 65,000 clones; roughly nine tenths are singletons. Whole-study findings and limits: No determination was made of the antigen specificity of the expanded peripheral T cells. Low normalized T-cell clonal expansion also characterized some of the nonresponders.

The chain uses TRBV12-5 and TRBJ2-3, with no clear D. This clonotype was obtained from an adult with an advanced solid tumor such as melanoma, head and neck, liver or kidney cancer. Source: CD4+ or CD8+ T cells sorted from blood, taken in a trial of the OX40 agonist ivuxolimab. In nucleotides, the CDR3 is TGTGCTAGTGGTTTGGGAGTCACAGATACGCAGTATTTT. This gives the protein CASGLGVTDTQYF.